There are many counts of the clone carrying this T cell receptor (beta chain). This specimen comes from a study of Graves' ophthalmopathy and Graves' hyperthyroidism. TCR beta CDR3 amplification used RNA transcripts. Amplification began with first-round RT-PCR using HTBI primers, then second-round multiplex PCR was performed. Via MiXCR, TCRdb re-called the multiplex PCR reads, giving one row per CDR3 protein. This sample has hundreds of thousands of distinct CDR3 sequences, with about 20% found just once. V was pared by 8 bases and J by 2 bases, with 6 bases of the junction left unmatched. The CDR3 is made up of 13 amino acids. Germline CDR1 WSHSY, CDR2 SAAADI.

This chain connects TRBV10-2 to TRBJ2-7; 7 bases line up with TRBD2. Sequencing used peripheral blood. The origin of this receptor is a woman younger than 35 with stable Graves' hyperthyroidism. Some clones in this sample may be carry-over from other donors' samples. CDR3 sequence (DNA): TGCGCCAGCCTCGGCGGGAGTACCTACGAGCAGTACTTC. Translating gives CASLGGSTYEQYF.